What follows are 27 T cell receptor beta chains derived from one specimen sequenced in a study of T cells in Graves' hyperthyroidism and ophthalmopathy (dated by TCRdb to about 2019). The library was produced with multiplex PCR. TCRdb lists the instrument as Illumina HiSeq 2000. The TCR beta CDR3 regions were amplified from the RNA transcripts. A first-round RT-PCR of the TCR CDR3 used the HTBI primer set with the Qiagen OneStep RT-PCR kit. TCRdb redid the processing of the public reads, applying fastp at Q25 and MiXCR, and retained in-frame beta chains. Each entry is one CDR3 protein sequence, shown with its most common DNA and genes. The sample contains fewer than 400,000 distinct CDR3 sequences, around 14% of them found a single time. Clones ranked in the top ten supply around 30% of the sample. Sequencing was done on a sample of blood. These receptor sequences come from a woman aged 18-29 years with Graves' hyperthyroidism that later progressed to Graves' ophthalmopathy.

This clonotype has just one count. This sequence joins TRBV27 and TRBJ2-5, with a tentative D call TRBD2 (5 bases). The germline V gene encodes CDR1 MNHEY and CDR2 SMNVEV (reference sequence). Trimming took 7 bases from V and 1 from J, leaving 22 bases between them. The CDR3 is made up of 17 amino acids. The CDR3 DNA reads TGTGCCAGCAAATTTCGCAGCGGAGAGAGTCCCCAAGAGACCCAGTACTTC. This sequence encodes CASKFRSGESPQETQYF.

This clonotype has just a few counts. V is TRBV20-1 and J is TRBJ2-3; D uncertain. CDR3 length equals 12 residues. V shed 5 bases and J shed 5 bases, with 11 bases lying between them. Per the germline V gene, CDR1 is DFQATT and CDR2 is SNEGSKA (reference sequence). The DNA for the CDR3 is TGCAGTGCTTTCCTACCGGGAGATACGCAGTATTTT. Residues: CSAFLPGDTQYF.

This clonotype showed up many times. The CDR3 DNA reads as TGCGCCAGCAGCCTGGAAACCCTCCGGGAGACCCAGTACTTC. Translated, it gives CASSLETLRETQYF. The gene calls are TRBV5-1 and TRBJ2-5; D gene ambiguous. The CDR3 loop spans 14 amino acids. Trimming stripped 4 bases from V and 5 bases from J, with 15 bases between. Germline V lookup: CDR1 SGHRS, CDR2 YFSETQ.

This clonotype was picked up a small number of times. The CDR3 bases are TGTGCTAGCGGACGGGACTACGCCCAAGGGGCCCAGTACTTC. It codes for CASGRDYAQGAQYF. This chain connects TRBV7-7 to TRBJ2-5; 7 positions agree with TRBD2. The CDR3 consists of 14 residues. The germline V gene encodes CDR1 SSHAT and CDR2 FNYEAQ (reference sequence).

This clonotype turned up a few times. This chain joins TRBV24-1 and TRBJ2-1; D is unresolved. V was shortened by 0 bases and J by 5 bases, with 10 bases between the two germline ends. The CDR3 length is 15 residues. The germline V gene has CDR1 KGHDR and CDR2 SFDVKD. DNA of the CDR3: TGTGCCACCAGTGATTTGTCCGCAGAAGACAATGAGCAGTTCTTC. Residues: CATSDLSAEDNEQFF.

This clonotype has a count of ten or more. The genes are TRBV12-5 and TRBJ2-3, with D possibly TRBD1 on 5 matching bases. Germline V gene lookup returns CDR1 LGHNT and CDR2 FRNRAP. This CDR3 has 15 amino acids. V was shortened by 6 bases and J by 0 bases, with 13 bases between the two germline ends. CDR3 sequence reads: CASGLGQTSTDTQYF. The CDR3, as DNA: TGTGCTAGTGGCCTCGGACAAACTAGCACAGATACGCAGTATTTT.

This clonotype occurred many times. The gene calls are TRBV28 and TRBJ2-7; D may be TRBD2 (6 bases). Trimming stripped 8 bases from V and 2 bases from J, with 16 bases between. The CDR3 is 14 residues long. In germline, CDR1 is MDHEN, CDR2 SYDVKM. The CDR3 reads CASFKRANPYEQYF. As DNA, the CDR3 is TGTGCCAGCTTTAAGCGGGCGAACCCCTACGAGCAGTACTTC.

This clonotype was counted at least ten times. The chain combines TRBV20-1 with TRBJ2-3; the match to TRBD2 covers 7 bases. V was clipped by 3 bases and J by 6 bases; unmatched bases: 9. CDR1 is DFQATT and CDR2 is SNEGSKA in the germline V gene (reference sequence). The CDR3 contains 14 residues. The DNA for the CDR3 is TGCAGTGCTAGTCCTGCGGGAGTCGGCGATACGCAGTATTTT. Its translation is CSASPAGVGDTQYF.

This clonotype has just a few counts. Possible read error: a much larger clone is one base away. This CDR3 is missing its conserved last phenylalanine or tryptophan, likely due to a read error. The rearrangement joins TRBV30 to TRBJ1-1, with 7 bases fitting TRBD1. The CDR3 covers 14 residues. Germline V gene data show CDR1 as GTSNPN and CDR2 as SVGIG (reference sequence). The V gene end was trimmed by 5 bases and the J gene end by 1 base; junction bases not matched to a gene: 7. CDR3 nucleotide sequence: TGTGCCTGGCAACCGGGACAGAGGAACACTGAAGCTTTCTCT. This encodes CAWQPGQRNTEAFS.

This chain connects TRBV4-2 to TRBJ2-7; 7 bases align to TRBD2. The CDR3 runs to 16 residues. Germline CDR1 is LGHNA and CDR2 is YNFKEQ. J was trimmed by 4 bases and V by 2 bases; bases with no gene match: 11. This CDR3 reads CASSQPPPAGAYEQYF. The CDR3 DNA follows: TGTGCCAGCAGCCAACCACCTCCCGCGGGAGCTTACGAGCAGTACTTC.

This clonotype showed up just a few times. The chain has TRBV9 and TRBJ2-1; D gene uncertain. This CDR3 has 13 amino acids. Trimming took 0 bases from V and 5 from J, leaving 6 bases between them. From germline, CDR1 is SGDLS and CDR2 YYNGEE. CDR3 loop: CASSVGGDNEQFF. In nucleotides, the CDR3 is TGTGCCAGCAGCGTAGGTGGTGACAATGAGCAGTTCTTC.

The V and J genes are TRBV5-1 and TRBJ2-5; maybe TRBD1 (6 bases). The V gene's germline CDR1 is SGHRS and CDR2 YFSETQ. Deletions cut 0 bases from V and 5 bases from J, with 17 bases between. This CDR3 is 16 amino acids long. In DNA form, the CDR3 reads TGCGCCAGCAGCTTGGAGGCCCGACCAAGGGGGGAGACCCAGTACTTC. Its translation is CASSLEARPRGETQYF.

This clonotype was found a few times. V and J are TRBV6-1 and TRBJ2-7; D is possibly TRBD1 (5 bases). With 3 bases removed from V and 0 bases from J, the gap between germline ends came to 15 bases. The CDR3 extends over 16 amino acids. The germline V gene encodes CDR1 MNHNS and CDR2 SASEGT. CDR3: CASSDLADMSSYEQYF. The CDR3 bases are TGTGCCAGCAGTGACTTGGCGGACATGTCCTCCTACGAGCAGTACTTC.

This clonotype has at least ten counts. CDR3 sequence (DNA): TGTGCCAGCAGTTTAAGAGGGACTAGCGGGAGGATTATGGCCAATGAGCAGTTCTTC. Translation gives CASSLRGTSGRIMANEQFF. The chain combines TRBV27 with TRBJ2-1; 15 bases are a match to TRBD2. This CDR3 region has 19 residues. Per germline, CDR1 MNHEY and CDR2 SMNVEV (reference sequence). The J segment lost 6 bases and the V segment lost 2 bases, leaving 11 bases of the junction unmatched.

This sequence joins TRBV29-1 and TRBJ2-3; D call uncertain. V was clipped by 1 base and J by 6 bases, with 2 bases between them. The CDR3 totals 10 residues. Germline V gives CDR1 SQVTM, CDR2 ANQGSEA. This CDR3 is CSVEADTQYF. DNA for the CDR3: TGCAGCGTTGAAGCTGATACGCAGTATTTT.

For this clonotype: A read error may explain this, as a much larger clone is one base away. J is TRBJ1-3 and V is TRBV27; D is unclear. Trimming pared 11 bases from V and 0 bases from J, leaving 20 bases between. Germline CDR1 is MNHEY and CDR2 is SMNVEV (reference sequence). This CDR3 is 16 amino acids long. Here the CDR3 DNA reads TGTGCCGGCTCCCCCCAGACTCTCTCCTCTGGAAACACCATATATTTT. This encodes CAGSPQTLSSGNTIYF.

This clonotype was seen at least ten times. CDR3 nucleotides: TGTGCCAGCTCACCGGTGCTGTCAACTAATGAAAAACTGTTTTTT. Translated: CASSPVLSTNEKLFF. This chain connects TRBV18 to TRBJ1-4; D not certain. Trimming cost V 3 bases and J 0 bases, with 8 bases left between them. The CDR3 length is 15 residues. CDR1 KGHSH and CDR2 LQKENI come from the germline V gene. The full variable domain, completed using reference TRBV18 and TRBJ1-4, is NAGVMQNPRHLVRRRGQEARLRCSPMKGHSHVYWYRQLPEEGLKFMVYLQKENIIDESGMPKERFSAEFPKEGPSILRIQQVVRGDSAAYFCASSPVLSTNEKLFFGSGTQLSVL.

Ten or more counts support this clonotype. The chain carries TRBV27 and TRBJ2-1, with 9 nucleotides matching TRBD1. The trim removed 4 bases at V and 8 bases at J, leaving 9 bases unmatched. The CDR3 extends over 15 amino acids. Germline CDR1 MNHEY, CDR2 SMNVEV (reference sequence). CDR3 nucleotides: TGTGCCAGCAGTTCTCCGGGACAGGGTCAGCATGAGCAGTTCTTC. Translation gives CASSSPGQGQHEQFF.

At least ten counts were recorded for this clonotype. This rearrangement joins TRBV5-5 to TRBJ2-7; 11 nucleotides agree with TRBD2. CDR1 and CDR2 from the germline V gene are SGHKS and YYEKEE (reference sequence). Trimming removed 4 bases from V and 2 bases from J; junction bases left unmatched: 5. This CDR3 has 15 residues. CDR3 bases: TGTGCCAGCAGCCCGGGACTAGCGGAAACCTACGAGCAGTACTTC. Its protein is CASSPGLAETYEQYF.

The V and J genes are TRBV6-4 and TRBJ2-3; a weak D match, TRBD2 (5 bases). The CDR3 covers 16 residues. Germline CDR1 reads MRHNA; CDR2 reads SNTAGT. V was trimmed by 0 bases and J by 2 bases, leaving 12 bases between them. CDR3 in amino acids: CASSDSTRATTDTQYF. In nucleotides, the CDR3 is TGTGCCAGCAGTGACTCAACGAGGGCTACCACAGATACGCAGTATTTT.

DNA of the CDR3: TGTGCCACCAGTGACCCCACAGGGGCCGAGCAGTACTTC. Translating gives CATSDPTGAEQYF. The rearrangement links TRBV24-1 to TRBJ2-7; TRBD1 matches at 7 bases. V was pared by 4 bases and J by 6 bases, with 5 bases of the junction left unmatched. The CDR3 runs to 13 residues. From germline, CDR1 is KGHDR and CDR2 SFDVKD.

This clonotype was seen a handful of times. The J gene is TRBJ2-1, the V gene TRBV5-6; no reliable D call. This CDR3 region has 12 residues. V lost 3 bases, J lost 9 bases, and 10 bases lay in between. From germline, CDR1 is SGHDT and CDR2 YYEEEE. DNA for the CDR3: TGTGCCAGCAGCTCTTTACGCGGTGAGCAGTTCTTC. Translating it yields CASSSLRGEQFF. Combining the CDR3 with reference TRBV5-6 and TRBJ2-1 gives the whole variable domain DAGVTQSPTHLIKTRGQQVTLRCSPKSGHDTVSWYQQALGQGPQFIFQYYEEEERQRGNFPDRFSGHQFPNYSSELNVNALLLGDSALYLCASSSLRGEQFFGPGTRLTVL.

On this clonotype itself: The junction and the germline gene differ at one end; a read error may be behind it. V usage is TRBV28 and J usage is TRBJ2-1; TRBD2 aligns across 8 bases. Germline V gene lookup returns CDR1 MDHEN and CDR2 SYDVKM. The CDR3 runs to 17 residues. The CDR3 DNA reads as TGTGCCGGCAGTTTGGTCCCGGGACTAGTCCCTTACAATGAGCAGTTCTTC. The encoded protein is CAGSLVPGLVPYNEQFF.

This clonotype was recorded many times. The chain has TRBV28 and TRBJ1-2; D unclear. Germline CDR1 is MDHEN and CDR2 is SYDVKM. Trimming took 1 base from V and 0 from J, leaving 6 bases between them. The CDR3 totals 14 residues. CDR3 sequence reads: CASSLFRSNYGYTF. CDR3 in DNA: TGTGCCAGCAGTTTATTTAGGTCTAACTATGGCTACACCTTC.

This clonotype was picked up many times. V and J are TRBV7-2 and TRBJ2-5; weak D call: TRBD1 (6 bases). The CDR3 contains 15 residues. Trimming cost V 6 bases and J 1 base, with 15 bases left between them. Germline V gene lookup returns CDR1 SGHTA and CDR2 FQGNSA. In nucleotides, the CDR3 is TGTGCCAGCAGTGCCGACAGGTTGCCCCAAGAGACCCAGTACTTC. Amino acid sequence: CASSADRLPQETQYF.

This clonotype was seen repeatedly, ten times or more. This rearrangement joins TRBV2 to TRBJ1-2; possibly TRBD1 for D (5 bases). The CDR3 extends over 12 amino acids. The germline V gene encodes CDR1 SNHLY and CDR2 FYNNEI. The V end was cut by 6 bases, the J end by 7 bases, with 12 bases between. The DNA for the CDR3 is TGTGCCAGCAGGAGGGGAGGGGTTGGCTACACCTTC. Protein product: CASRRGGVGYTF.

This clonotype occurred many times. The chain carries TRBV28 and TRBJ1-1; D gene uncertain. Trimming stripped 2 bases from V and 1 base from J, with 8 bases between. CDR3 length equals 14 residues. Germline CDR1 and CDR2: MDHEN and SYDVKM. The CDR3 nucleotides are TGTGCCAGCAGTTTAAAGGGAGAGAACACTGAAGCTTTCTTT. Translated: CASSLKGENTEAFF.